A single T cell receptor beta chain is shown here with its context. Its specificity is unknown. This record belongs to a study of PD-L1 blockade in urothelial cancer. Study summary: Males with bladder-origin urothelial cancer made up about 90% of the 29 patients. Investigators checked blood 3 weeks (second dose) and 6 weeks after treatment start. Whole-study findings and limits: Prediction of better survival came from below-median pretreatment blood TCR clonality.

Time point here: pretreatment peripheral blood. Patients were diagnosed with urothelial carcinoma, either locally advanced or metastatic. TCRdb's table, derived via immunoSEQ multiplex PCR, lists solely in-frame clones and lacks some. The profile covers some 52,000 clones, with approximately 77% appearing a single time and 4% taken by the ten largest. The starting material was PBMCs, obtained around atezolizumab (anti-PD-L1) treatment. The clonotype originates from a man aged 65 to 79 with urothelial cancer.

This CDR3 is CASSDRGRDTGELFF. CDR3 coding DNA: TGTGCCAGCAGTGACAGAGGCAGGGACACCGGGGAGCTGTTTTTT. This chain links TRBV2 with TRBJ2-2; D possibly corresponds to TRBD1 (5 bases). Trimming took 3 bases from V and 3 from J, leaving 11 bases between them. This CDR3 region has 15 residues. CDR1 and CDR2 (germline): SNHLY, FYNNEI.